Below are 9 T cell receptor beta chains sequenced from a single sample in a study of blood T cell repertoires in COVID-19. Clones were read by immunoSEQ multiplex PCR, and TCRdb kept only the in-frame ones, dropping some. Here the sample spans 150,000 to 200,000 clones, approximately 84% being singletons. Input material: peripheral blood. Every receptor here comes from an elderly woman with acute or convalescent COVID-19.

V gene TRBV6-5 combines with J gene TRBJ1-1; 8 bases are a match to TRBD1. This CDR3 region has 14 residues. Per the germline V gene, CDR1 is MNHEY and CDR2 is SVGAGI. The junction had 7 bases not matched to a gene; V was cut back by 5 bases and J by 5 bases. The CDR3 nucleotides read TGTGCCAGCAGTACCAGGGGGCGAGGGACTGAAGCTTTCTTT. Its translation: CASSTRGRGTEAFF.

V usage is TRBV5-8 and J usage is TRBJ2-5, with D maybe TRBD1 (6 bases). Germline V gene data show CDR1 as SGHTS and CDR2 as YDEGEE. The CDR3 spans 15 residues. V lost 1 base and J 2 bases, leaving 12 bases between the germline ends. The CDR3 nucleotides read TGTGCCAGCAGCTTGTTCGGACAGACTCAAGAGACCCAGTACTTC. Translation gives CASSLFGQTQETQYF.

Here the CDR3 DNA reads TGTGCCAGCAGCCCGGCGGGGGCCAAAAACATTCAGTACTTC. Its protein is CASSPAGAKNIQYF. The chain couples TRBV7-2 to TRBJ2-4; D is possibly TRBD2 (6 bases). V lost 5 bases, J lost 1 base, and 9 bases lay in between. Germline-derived CDR1 and CDR2 are SGHTA and FQGNSA. The CDR3 is 14 residues long.

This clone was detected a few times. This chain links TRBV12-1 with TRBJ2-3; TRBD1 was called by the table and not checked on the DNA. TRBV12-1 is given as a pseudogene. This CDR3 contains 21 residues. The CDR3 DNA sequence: TGTGCCAGCAGCTTTGTAAGTCCGACAAGGGGTGGGTCCAACAGCACAGATACGCAGTATTTT. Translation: CASSFVSPTRGGSNSTDTQYF.

The CDR3 DNA sequence: TGTGCCACCAGTGACTGGACAGCGAATAACTATGGCTACACCTTC. Translated: CATSDWTANNYGYTF. This chain joins TRBV24-1 and TRBJ1-2, with D maybe TRBD1 (6 bases). The CDR3 sequence is 15 residues long. V was shortened by 4 bases and J by 1 base, with 12 bases between the two germline ends. CDR1 KGHDR and CDR2 SFDVKD come from the germline V gene.

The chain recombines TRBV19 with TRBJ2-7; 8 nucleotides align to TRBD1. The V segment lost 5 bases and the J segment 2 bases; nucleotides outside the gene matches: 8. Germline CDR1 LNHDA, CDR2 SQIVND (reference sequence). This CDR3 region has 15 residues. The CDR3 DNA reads TGTGCCAGTAGTCCGCCCGGGACAGGAGCCTACGAGCAGTACTTC. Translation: CASSPPGTGAYEQYF.

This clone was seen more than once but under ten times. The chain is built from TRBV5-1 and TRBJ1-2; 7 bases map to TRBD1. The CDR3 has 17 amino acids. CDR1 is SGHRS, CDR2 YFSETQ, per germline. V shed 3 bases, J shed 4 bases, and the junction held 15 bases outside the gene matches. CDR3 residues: CASSSGTEIPPPYGYTF. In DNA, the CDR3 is TGCGCCAGCAGCTCCGGGACAGAGATCCCACCCCCCTATGGCTACACCTTC. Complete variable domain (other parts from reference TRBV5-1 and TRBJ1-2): KAGVTQTPRYLIKTRGQQVTLSCSPISGHRSVSWYQQTPGQGLQFLFEYFSETQRNKGNFPGRFSGRQFSNSRSEMNVSTLELGDSALYLCASSSGTEIPPPYGYTFGSGTRLTVV.

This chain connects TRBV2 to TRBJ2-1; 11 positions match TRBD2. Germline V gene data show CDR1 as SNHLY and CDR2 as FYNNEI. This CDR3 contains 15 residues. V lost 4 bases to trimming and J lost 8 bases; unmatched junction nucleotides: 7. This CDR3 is CASSVTSGILDEQFF. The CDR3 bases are TGTGCCAGCAGTGTGACTAGCGGGATTTTGGATGAGCAGTTCTTC.

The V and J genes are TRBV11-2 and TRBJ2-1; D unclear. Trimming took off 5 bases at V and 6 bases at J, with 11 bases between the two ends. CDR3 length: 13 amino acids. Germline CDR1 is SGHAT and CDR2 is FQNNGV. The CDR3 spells CASSPLVPNEQFF. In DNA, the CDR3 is TGTGCCAGCAGCCCACTTGTTCCCAATGAGCAGTTCTTC.